This entry is about one TCR beta chain. What it recognizes is unknown. The data belong to a study of T cell responses to AZD1222 COVID-19 vaccine. Second-dose intervals near 4 or 12 weeks were combined. The study, taken as a whole, reports: All repertoire sampling was performed exclusively after the peak T cell response. It was only 6 or 7 AZD1222 recipients who were seropositive at baseline. Donors, mostly white British, included more females; clonal diversity was possibly underestimated.

Generated by immunoSEQ multiplex PCR, the TCRdb table keeps only in-frame clones and is missing some. The sample includes some 160,000 clones, roughly 89% of them seen just once. This material consisted of peripheral blood, taken 28 days after the second AZD1222 dose. The clonotype comes from an adult who received the AZD1222 COVID-19 vaccine.

CDR3 region: CASSVAGQGTSGYTF. In DNA, the CDR3 is TGTGCCAGCAGTGTTGCCGGACAGGGGACGTCCGGCTACACCTTC. The rearrangement joins TRBV2 to TRBJ1-2; 9 positions agree with TRBD1. Germline V gene data show CDR1 as SNHLY and CDR2 as FYNNEI. The ends lost 4 bases at V and 8 bases at J; junction bases unmatched: 11. The CDR3 length is 15 residues.